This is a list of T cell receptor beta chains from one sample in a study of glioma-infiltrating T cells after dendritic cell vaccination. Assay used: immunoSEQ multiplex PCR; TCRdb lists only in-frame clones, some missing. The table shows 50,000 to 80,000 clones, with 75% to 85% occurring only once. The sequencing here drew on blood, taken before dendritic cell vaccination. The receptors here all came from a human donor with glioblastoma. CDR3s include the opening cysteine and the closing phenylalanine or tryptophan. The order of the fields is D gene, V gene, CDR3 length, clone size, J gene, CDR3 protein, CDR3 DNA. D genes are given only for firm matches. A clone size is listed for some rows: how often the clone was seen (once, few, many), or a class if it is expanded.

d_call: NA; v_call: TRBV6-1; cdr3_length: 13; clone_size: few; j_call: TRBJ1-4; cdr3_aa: CASSLEDAEKLFF; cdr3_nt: TGTGCCAGCAGTTTAGAGGATGCCGAAAAACTGTTTTTT
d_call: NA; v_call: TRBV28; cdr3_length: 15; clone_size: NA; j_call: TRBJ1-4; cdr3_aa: CASSLATGTLEKLFF; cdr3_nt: TGTGCCAGCAGTTTGGCAACCGGGACACTTGAAAAACTGTTTTTT
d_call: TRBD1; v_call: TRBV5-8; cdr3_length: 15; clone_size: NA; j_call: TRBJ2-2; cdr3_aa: CASRGTGVKTGELFF; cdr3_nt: TGTGCCTCAAGGGGGACAGGGGTGAAAACCGGGGAGCTGTTTTTT
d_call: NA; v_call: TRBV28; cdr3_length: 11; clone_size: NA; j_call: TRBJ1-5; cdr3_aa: CASTLQGNQHF; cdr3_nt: TGTGCCAGCACTCTTCAGGGAAACCAGCATTTT
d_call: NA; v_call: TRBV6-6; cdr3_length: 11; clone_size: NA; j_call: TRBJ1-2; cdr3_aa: CASRAGYGYTF; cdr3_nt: TGTGCCAGCAGGGCAGGCTATGGCTACACCTTC
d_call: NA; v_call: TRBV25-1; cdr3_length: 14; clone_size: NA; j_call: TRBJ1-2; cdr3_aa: CASSEWTEGYGYTF; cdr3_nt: TGTGCCAGCAGTGAATGGACAGAGGGCTATGGCTACACCTTC
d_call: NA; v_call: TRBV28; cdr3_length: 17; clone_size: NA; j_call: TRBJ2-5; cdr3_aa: CASSLPGRADREGTQYF; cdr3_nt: TGTGCCAGCAGTTTACCTGGCCGAGCGGACCGGGAAGGGACCCAGTACTTC
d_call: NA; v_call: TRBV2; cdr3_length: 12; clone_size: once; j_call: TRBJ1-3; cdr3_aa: CASSREANTIYF; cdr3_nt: TGTGCCAGCAGCAGGGAGGCAAACACCATATATTTT
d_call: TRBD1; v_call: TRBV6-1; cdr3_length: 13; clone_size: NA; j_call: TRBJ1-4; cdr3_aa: CASGRQGFEKLFF; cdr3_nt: TGTGCCAGCGGGAGACAGGGGTTTGAAAAACTGTTTTTT
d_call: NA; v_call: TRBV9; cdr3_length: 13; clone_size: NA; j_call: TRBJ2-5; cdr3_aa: CASSGTGSGTQYF; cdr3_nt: TGTGCCAGCAGCGGTACAGGATCGGGGACCCAGTACTTC
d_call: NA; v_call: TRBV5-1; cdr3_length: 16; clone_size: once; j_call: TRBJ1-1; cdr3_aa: CASSFGVRVGNTEAFF; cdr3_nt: TGCGCCAGCAGCTTCGGAGTGAGGGTTGGGAACACTGAAGCTTTCTTT
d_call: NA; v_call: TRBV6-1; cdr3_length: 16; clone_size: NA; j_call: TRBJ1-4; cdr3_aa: CASSEAARVASEKLFF; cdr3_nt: TGTGCCAGCAGTGAAGCAGCGAGGGTGGCCTCCGAAAAACTGTTTTTT
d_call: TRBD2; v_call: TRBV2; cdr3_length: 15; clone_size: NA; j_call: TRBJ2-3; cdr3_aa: CASIVAGTNTDTQYF; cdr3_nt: TGTGCCAGCATAGTAGCGGGGACGAACACAGATACGCAGTATTTT
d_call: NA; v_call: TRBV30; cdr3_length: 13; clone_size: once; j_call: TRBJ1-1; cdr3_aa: CAWSVASGTEAFF; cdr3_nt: TGTGCCTGGAGTGTAGCGAGCGGCACTGAAGCTTTCTTT
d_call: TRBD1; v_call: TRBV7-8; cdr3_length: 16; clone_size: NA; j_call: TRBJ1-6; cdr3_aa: CASIATGSSYNSPLHF; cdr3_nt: TGTGCCAGCATCGCGACAGGGAGCTCCTATAATTCACCCCTCCACTTT
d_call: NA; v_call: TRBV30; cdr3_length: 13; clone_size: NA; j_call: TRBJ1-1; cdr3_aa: CAWRVQVGTEAFF; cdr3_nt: TGTGCCTGGAGGGTACAGGTGGGCACTGAAGCTTTCTTT
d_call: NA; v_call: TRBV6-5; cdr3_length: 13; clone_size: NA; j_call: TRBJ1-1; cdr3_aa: CASSYYRGTEAFF; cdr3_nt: TGTGCCAGCAGTTACTACCGAGGCACTGAAGCTTTCTTT
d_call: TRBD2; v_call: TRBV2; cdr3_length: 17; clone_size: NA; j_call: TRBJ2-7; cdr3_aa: CASSGGTSGGSAYEQYF; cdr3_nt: TGTGCCAGCAGCGGGGGGACTAGCGGGGGGTCGGCCTACGAGCAGTACTTC
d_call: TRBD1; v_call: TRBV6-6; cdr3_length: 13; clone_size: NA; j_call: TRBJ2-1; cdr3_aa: CASSLGTASEQFF; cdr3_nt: TGTGCCAGCAGCCTCGGGACAGCTAGTGAGCAGTTCTTC
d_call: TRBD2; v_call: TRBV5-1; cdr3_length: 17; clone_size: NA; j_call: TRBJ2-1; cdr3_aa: CASSLGTSGGTYNEQFF; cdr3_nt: TGCGCCAGCAGCTTGGGTACTAGCGGGGGGACCTACAATGAGCAGTTCTTC
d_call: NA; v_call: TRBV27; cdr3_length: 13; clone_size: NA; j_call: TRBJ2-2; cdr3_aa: CASRQGRTGELFF; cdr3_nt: TGTGCCAGCAGACAGGGTCGGACCGGGGAGCTGTTTTTT